The source of this T cell receptor beta chain is a study of blood T cells in healthy people across ages. Regarding the study as a whole: Long-lived and aged donors differed, with more naive CD4+ cells and higher diversity in the long-lived. Age showed a roughly linear inverse relationship with TCR beta diversity per million T cells.

Germline trimming cut 7 bases from V and 10 bases from J; bases unmatched to any gene: 11. Germline V CDR1 and CDR2: SQVTM, ANQGSEA. The CDR3 is 13 residues long. Each donor had about 9.6 milliliters of peripheral blood drawn. Each sample provided at least 6 micrograms of extracted total RNA. A few counts support this clonotype. Its antigen is as yet unknown. Primers used in a second PCR of roughly 6 to 12 cycles were a sample-barcoded 5' primer and a J-beta primer mix. TCRdb reprocessed the 5' RACE reads with MiXCR, giving one entry per CDR3 protein. The sample gives 1.5 million to 2 million distinct CDR3 sequences, about 31% of which show up once; about 11% is in the top ten.

Sequencing was carried out using blood. This receptor was taken from a woman younger than 45 in good health. The rearrangement uses TRBV29-1 and TRBJ1-2, with 11 bases matching TRBD1. This chain's CDR3 is CSETGQGAWDYTF. CDR3 nucleotide sequence: TGCAGCGAAACCGGACAGGGGGCCTGGGACTACACCTTC. The full variable domain, rest sourced from reference TRBV29-1 and TRBJ1-2, is SAVISQKPSRDICQRGTSLTIQCQVDSQVTMMFWYRQQPGQSLTLIATANQGSEATYESGFVIDKFPISRPNLTFSTLTVSNMSPEDSSIYLCSETGQGAWDYTFGSGTRLTVV.